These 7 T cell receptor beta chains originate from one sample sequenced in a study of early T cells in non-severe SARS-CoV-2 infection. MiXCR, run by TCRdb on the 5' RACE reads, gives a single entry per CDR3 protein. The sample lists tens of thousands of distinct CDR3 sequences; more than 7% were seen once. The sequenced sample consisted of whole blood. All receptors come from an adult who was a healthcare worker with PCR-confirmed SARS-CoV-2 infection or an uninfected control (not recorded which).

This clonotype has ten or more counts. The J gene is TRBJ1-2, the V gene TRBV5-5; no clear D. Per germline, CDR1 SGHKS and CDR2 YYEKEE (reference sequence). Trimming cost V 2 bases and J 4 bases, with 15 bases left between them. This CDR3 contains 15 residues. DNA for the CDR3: TGTGCCAGCAGCTTAGACGGCGAGAGGCCCTATGGCTACACCTTC. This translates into CASSLDGERPYGYTF.

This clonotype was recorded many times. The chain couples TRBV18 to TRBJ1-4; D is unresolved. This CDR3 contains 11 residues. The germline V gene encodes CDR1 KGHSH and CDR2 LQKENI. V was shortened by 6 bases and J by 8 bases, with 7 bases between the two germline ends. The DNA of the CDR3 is TGTGCCAGCTCGGCGGACGAAAAACTGTTTTTT. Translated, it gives CASSADEKLFF.

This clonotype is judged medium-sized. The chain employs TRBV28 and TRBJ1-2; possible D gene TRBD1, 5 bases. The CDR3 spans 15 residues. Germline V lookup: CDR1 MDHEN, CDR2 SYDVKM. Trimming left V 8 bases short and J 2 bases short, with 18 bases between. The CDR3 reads CASGLPGHPNYGYTF. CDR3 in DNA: TGTGCCAGCGGCCTGCCCGGACACCCGAACTATGGCTACACCTTC.

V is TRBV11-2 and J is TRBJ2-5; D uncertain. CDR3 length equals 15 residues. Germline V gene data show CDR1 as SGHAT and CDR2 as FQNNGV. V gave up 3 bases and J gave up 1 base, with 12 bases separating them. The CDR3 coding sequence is TGTGCCAGCAGCTTGAACCGACCGATCCAAGAGACCCAGTACTTC. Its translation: CASSLNRPIQETQYF.

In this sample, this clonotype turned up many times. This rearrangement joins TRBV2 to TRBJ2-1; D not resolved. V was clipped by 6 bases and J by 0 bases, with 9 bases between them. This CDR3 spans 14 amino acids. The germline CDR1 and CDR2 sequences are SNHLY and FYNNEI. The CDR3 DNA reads TGTGCCAGCAGCCCGGATAGCTCCTACAATGAGCAGTTCTTC. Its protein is CASSPDSSYNEQFF. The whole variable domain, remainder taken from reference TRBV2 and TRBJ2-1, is EPEVTQTPSHQVTQMGQEVILRCVPISNHLYFYWYRQILGQKVEFLVSFYNNEISEKSEIFDDQFSVERPDGSNFTLKIRSTKLEDSAMYFCASSPDSSYNEQFFGPGTRLTVL.

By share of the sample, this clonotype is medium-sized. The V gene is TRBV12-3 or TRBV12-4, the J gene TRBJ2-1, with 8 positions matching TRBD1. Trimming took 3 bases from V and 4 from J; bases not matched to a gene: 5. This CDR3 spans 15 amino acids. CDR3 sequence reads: CASSLVGTGYNEQFF. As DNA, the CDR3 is TGTGCCAGCAGTTTGGTCGGGACAGGATACAATGAGCAGTTCTTC.

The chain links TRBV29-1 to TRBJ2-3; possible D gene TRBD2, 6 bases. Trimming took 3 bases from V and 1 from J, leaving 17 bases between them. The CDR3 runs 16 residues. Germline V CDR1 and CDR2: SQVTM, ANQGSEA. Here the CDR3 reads CSVEGGRGFGTDTQYF. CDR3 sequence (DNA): TGCAGCGTTGAGGGGGGACGGGGGTTTGGCACAGATACGCAGTATTTT.